The source of this T cell receptor beta chain is a study of T cells in Graves' hyperthyroidism and ophthalmopathy. Findings and caveats of the study: Blood shared most expanded thyroid clonotypes above 0.001.

Each diagnosis drew on symptoms, thyroxine, TRAb, thyroid ultrasound and orbital computed tomography findings. PBMCs were obtained from approximately 9.2 ml fresh peripheral blood. V dropped 7 bases and J dropped 7; count of bases not matched to a gene: 8. In germline, CDR1 is LGHDT, CDR2 YNNKEL (reference sequence). The CDR3 runs 15 residues. Many counts were recorded for this clonotype. What it recognizes is unknown. TCR beta CDR3 sequences were amplified from RNA transcripts. TCR CDR3 underwent first-round RT-PCR with the HTBI primer set. MiXCR, applied by TCRdb to the multiplex PCR reads, yields one record per CDR3 protein. The repertoire holds over 350,000 distinct CDR3 sequences, with 18% as singletons.

The chain carries TRBV3-1 and TRBJ2-1; 12 bases agree with TRBD2. Sequencing was performed on blood. This sequence was found in a man between 18 and 35 years old with Graves' ophthalmopathy. DNA for the CDR3: TGTGCCAGCAACACACTAGCGGGGGGCAGGAATGAGCAGTTCTTC. The encoded protein is CASNTLAGGRNEQFF.